This T cell receptor (beta chain) was retrieved from a study of blood T cell repertoires in COVID-19. As for the study in general: The United States, Italy and Spain provided the acute and convalescent COVID-19 samples. T cells, B-cell-depleted T cells, or PBMCs provided the cDNA or gDNA that served as material.

In the source study's methods: The assay estimated nucleated cells by amplifying reference gene primers. The protocol was immunoSEQ multiplex PCR, while the TCRdb copy is restricted to in-frame clones and leaves out a portion. V and J calls and clone size are copied from that table; D and trimming were computed from the DNA. The repertoire consists of about 210,000 clones, with less than 90% occurring once and the leading ten covering 0.72%. CDR1 and CDR2 (germline): SGHRS, YFSETQ. The CDR3 has 15 residues. With V trimmed by 0 bases and J by 2 bases, 5 bases remained unmatched. This clone has just a few counts.

The sequence came from a man in his forties with acute or convalescent COVID-19. Sequenced: peripheral blood. The genes are TRBV5-1 and TRBJ2-7; 7 nucleotides match TRBD2. In nucleotides, the CDR3 is TGCGCCAGCAGCTTGGGAGCGGGGCCTGCCTACGAGCAGTACTTC. Residues: CASSLGAGPAYEQYF.